This TCR beta chain emerged from a study of sequential checkpoint blockade in melanoma. Here immunoSEQ multiplex PCR was the method, and the copy in TCRdb shows in-frame clones only, minus some. Counted here are roughly 16,000 clones, roughly 71% occurring once; the ten biggest clones make up about an eighth. Treatment meaning: randomized to nivolumab then ipilimumab (arm A) or the reverse (arm B). Patients had received no earlier DNA-damaging chemotherapy. The TCR comes from a human donor with melanoma. Sequenced material: CD8+ T cells sorted from blood (inferred from file names), taken from a patient given nivolumab and ipilimumab in sequence.

The CDR3 sequence: CASSPGQGTYMSFF. The CDR3 region has the DNA TGCGCCAGCAGCCCAGGACAGGGTACCTACATGTCGTTCTTC. V is TRBV4-1 and J is TRBJ2-1; TRBD1 agrees at 8 bases. The germline gives CDR1 MGHRA, CDR2 YSYEKL. The J segment lost 15 bases and the V segment lost 4 bases, leaving 14 bases of the junction unmatched. The CDR3 extends over 14 amino acids.